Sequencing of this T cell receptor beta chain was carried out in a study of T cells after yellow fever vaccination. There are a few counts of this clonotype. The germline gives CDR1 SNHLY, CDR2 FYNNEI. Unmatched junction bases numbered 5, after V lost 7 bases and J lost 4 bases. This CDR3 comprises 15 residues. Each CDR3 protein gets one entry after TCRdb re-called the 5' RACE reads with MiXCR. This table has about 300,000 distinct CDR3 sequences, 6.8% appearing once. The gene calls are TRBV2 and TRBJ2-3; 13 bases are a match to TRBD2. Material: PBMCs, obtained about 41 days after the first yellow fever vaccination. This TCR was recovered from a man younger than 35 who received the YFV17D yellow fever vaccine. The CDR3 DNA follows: TGTGCCAGCACTGTAACTAGCGGGGGGGCAGATACGCAGTATTTT. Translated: CASTVTSGGADTQYF.